The T cell receptor (beta chain) under discussion was sequenced for a study of control samples from healthy donors and cancer patients. Of note for this clone: In the same sample, other DNA sequences code for this CDR3.

This CDR3 region has 15 residues. The J segment lost 4 bases and the V segment lost 9 bases, leaving 11 bases of the junction unmatched. CDR1 is MDHEN and CDR2 is SYDVKM in the germline V gene. Only in-frame clones appear in the TCRdb table, and some are missing; sequencing was by immunoSEQ multiplex PCR. The sample lists tens of thousands of clones, 90% to 95% occurring once. The sequenced sample was blood. J is TRBJ2-3 and V is TRBV28; 9 nucleotides align to TRBD2. This sequence was found in a man aged 25-45 years in good health. For the CDR3, the DNA is TGTGCCAGTAGCCCCCGCGCGGGAGGGCCAGATACGCAGTATTTT. Protein: CASSPRAGGPDTQYF.